The present T cell receptor (beta chain) was sequenced within a study of cytomegalovirus exposure and HLA in healthy donors. The PCR ran on 60 Vbeta and 13 Jbeta primers. Repertoires were generated with immunoSEQ multiplex PCR, while TCRdb's copy carries only in-frame clones and drops some. The data contain some 71,000 clones, approximately 70% of them singletons. The germline V gene has CDR1 PRHDT and CDR2 FYEKMQ (reference sequence). The length of the CDR3 is 12 residues. V lost 0 bases, J lost 10 bases, and 8 bases lay in between. This receptor was identified in a woman aged 45-65 years in good health and CMV-seropositive. Input material: PBMCs. The chain employs TRBV13 and TRBJ2-3; D gene unclear. CDR3 loop: CASSLGGLAQYF. CDR3 bases: TGTGCCAGCAGCTTAGGGGGCCTTGCGCAGTATTTT.